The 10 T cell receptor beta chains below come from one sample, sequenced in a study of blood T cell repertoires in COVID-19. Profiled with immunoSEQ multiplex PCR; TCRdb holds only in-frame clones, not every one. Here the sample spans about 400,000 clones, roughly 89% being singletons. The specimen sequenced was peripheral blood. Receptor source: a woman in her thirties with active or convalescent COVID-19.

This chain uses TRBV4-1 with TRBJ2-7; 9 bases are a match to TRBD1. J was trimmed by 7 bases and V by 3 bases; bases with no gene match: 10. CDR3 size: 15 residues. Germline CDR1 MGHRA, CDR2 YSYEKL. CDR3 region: CASSQPGQGVREQYF. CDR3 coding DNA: TGCGCCAGCAGCCAGCCGGGACAGGGAGTGAGGGAGCAGTACTTC.

Here the CDR3 reads CASSSGTGVQAFF. The CDR3 bases are TGTGCCAGCAGCTCTGGAACAGGGGTTCAGGCTTTCTTT. The gene calls are TRBV11-1 and TRBJ1-1; 7 bases agree with TRBD1. The CDR3 runs to 13 residues. Germline CDR1 reads SGHAT; CDR2 reads FQDESV (reference sequence). V gave up 4 bases and J gave up 11 bases; unmatched junction bases: 10.

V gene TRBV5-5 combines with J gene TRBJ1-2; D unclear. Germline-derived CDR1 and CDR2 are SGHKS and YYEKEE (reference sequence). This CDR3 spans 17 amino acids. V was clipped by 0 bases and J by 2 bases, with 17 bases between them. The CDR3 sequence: CASSLDILWAKNYGYTF. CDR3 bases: TGTGCCAGCAGCTTGGATATTTTGTGGGCCAAGAACTATGGCTACACCTTC.

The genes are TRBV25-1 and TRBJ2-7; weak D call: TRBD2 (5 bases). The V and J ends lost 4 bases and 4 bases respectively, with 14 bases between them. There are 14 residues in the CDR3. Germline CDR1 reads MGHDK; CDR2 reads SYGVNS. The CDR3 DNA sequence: TGTGCCAGCAGTGGAGGGCCGAAGGGTTACGAGCAGTACTTC. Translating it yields CASSGGPKGYEQYF.

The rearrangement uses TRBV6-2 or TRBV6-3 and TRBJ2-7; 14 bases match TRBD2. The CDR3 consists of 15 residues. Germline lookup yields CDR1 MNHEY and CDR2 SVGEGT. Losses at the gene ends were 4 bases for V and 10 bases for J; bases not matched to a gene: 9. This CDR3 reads CASSSTTGTSGRQYF. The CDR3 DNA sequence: TGTGCCAGCAGTTCCACTACTGGGACTAGCGGGAGACAGTACTTC.

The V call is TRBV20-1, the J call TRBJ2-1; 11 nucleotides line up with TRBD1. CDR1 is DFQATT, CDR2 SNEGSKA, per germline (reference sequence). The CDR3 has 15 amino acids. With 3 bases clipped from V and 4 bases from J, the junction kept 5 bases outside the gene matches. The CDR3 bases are TGCAGTGCTAGTTCTGGACAGGGGGCTTACAATGAGCAGTTCTTC. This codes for CSASSGQGAYNEQFF.

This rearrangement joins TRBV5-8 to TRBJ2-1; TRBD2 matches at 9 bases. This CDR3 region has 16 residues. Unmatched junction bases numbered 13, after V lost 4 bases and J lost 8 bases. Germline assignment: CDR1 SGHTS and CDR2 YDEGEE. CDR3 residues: CASSRYLGSGSDEQFF. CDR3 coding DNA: TGTGCCAGCAGCCGTTATCTGGGTAGCGGGAGCGATGAGCAGTTCTTC.

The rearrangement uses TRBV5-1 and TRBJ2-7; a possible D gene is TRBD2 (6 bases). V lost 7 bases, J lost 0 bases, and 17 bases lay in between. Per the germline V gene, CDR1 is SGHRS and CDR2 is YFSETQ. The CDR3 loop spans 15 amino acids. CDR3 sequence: CASEDGGTASYEQYF. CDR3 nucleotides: TGCGCCAGCGAAGACGGGGGAACGGCCTCCTACGAGCAGTACTTC.

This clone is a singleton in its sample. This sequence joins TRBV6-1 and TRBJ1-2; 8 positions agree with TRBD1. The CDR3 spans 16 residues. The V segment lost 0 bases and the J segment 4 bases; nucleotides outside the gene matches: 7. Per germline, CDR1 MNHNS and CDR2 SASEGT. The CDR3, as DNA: TGTGCCAGCAGTGAAGCGAGTCAGGGGGCGATCTATGGCTACACCTTC. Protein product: CASSEASQGAIYGYTF.

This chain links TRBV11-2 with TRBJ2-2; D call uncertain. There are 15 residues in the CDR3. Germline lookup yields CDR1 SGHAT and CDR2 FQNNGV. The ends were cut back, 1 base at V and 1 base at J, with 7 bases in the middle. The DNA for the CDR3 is TGTGCCAGCAGCTTAGCGTCGGGGAACACCGGGGAGCTGTTTTTT. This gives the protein CASSLASGNTGELFF. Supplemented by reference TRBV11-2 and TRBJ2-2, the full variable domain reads EAGVAQSPRYKIIEKRQSVAFWCNPISGHATLYWYQQILGQGPKLLIQFQNNGVVDDSQLPKDRFSAERLKGVDSTLKIQPAKLEDSAVYLCASSLASGNTGELFFGEGSRLTVL.